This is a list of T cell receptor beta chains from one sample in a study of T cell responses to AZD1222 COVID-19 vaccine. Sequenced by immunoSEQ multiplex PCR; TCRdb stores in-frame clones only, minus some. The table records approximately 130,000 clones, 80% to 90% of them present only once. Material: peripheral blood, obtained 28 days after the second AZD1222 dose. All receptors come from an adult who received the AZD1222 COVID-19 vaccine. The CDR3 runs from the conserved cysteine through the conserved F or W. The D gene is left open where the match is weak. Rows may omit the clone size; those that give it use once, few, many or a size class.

TGTGCCAGCTCCGCCGGGAACGGCTACGAGCAGTACTTC | CASSAGNGYEQYF | TRBV18 | . | . | TRBJ2-7
TGTGCCATCAGTGAGATTGGGGAAGGAAACACCATATATTTT | CAISEIGEGNTIYF | TRBV10-3 | . | . | TRBJ1-3
TGCGCCAGCAGCTTGTCCCCCCAACAGGGGGAAGCTTTCTTT | CASSLSPQQGEAFF | TRBV5-1 | . | TRBD1 | TRBJ1-1
TGTGCCAGCAGCGACATGGGGAAACAGCCCCAGCATTTT | CASSDMGKQPQHF | TRBV7-6 | . | . | TRBJ1-5
TGCGCCAGCTCGCTAATAGGAGAGGGGAACACCGGGGAGCTGTTTTTT | CASSLIGEGNTGELFF | TRBV5-1 | . | . | TRBJ2-2
TGCGCCAGCAGATTTAGGGCGAACACCGGGGAGCTGTTTTTT | CASRFRANTGELFF | TRBV5-1 | . | . | TRBJ2-2
TGTGCCTGGAGTCGGCCGGGAGGGGTTAGCACAGATACGCAGTATTTT | CAWSRPGGVSTDTQYF | TRBV30 | . | TRBD2 | TRBJ2-3
TGTGCCAGCAGTATCGAGGGTAGTAATTCACCCCTCCACTTT | CASSIEGSNSPLHF | TRBV6-5 | . | . | TRBJ1-6
TGTGCCAGCAGCCCCGGATGGGGCAATCAGCCCCAGCATTTT | CASSPGWGNQPQHF | TRBV9 | . | . | TRBJ1-5
TGTGCCAGCAGCTCCCAGGGTCCAGATACGCAGTATTTT | CASSSQGPDTQYF | TRBV11-2 | . | . | TRBJ2-3
TGTGCCAGCAGCTTGAACCGGGGGGAGACCCAGTACTTC | CASSLNRGETQYF | TRBV5-4 | . | . | TRBJ2-5
TGTGCCAGCAGTCCCAGGGGGGACGTTCAGTACTTC | CASSPRGDVQYF | TRBV6-5 | . | . | TRBJ2-4
TGCGCCAGCAGCCGAAGTAATAGCAATCAGCCCCAGCATTTT | CASSRSNSNQPQHF | TRBV10-2 | . | . | TRBJ1-5
TGTGCCAGCAGCTTAGACGTTTCCCCGGGGCTAAGTAAGAATGAGCAGTTCTTC | CASSLDVSPGLSKNEQFF | TRBV7-8 | . | . | TRBJ2-1
TGTGCCAGCAGTGACTCGAACAGGGGGATTGACTATGGCTACACCTTC | CASSDSNRGIDYGYTF | TRBV6-4 | . | TRBD1 | TRBJ1-2
TGTGCCAGTAGTACAGGGGAGGGCTCTGGAAACACCATATATTTT | CASSTGEGSGNTIYF | TRBV19 | . | . | TRBJ1-3
TGTGCCAGCAGCTCCCTCTGGGGGGCCCTACCAGATACGCAGTATTTT | CASSSLWGALPDTQYF | TRBV7-2 | once | . | TRBJ2-3
TGTGCCAGCAGCTTAGCAGGGGGAAAACAGCCCCAGCATTTT | CASSLAGGKQPQHF | TRBV7-2 | . | . | TRBJ1-5
TGTGCCAGCAGTGAATACTATTGGGCGGGAGGCTCGACCGGGGAGCTGTTTTTT | CASSEYYWAGGSTGELFF | TRBV25-1 | . | TRBD2 | TRBJ2-2
TGTGCCAGCAGCCAATTTGGGACAGGGGCCTCCTACGAGCAGTACTTC | CASSQFGTGASYEQYF | TRBV3-1/TRBV3-2 | . | TRBD1 | TRBJ2-7
TGTGCCAGCCAAGGGAGGGCAGCCGGGGCCAACGTCCTGACTTTC | CASQGRAAGANVLTF | TRBV2 | . | TRBD2 | TRBJ2-6
TGCGCCAGCAGCCAAGAAGGGACTAGCGGAAACAATGAGCAGTTCTTC | CASSQEGTSGNNEQFF | TRBV4-1 | . | TRBD2 | TRBJ2-1
TGCGCCAGCACTGGACAACAAAGAGGGGAAGCTTTCTTT | CASTGQQRGEAFF | TRBV10-2 | . | . | TRBJ1-1
TGTGCCAGCAGCTACACAGCAGATAGCTCCTACGAGCAGTACTTC | CASSYTADSSYEQYF | TRBV6-5 | . | . | TRBJ2-7
TGTGCCAGCAGCCAAGTAGGCGGGAGCTCCTACAATGAGCAGTTCTTC | CASSQVGGSSYNEQFF | TRBV4-2 | . | TRBD2 | TRBJ2-1
TGTGCCAGCAGCCGACAGCTAAATCAGCCCCAGCATTTT | CASSRQLNQPQHF | TRBV6-5 | . | . | TRBJ1-5
TGTGCCAGCAGTTTAGGAGGGACCCAGTACTTC | CASSLGGTQYF | TRBV12-3/TRBV12-4 | . | . | TRBJ2-5
TGTGCCAGCTCGGATATCACAGGGGGGAGATGGAACACTGAAGCTTTCTTT | CASSDITGGRWNTEAFF | TRBV18 | . | TRBD1 | TRBJ1-1
TGCAGACACCGAGCACAGCCCTCCACCGGGGAGCTGTTTTTT | CRHRAQPSTGELFF | TRBV29-1 | . | . | TRBJ2-2
TGTGCCAGCAGCTTGTTTGCCGACATTCCCTCTGGAAACACCATATATTTT | CASSLFADIPSGNTIYF | TRBV5-4 | . | . | TRBJ1-3
TGTGCCAGCACTATTCGGCTAGGCGGGGGGGAGACCGGGGAGCTGTTTTTT | CASTIRLGGGETGELFF | TRBV4-2 | . | TRBD2 | TRBJ2-2
TGTGCCAGCAGCTTAGGACAGACCTCTGGGGCCAACGTCCTGACTTTC | CASSLGQTSGANVLTF | TRBV5-4 | . | . | TRBJ2-6
TGTGCCAGCAGCCAAGAATGGCCGGCGGGAGTAGAGGAGACCCAGTACTTC | CASSQEWPAGVEETQYF | TRBV3-1/TRBV3-2 | . | TRBD2 | TRBJ2-5
TGTGCCAGCAAAAGTAGTGCCTATAATTCACCCCTCCACTTT | CASKSSAYNSPLHF | TRBV6-6 | . | . | TRBJ1-6
TGTGCCAGCAGTGGTTCAAAAGGCGATGGCTACACCTTC | CASSGSKGDGYTF | TRBV2 | . | . | TRBJ1-2
TGTGCCAGCAGCTCACTAAATAGAGACAGGGGGCGCAATGAGCAGTTCTTC | CASSSLNRDRGRNEQFF | TRBV11-2 | . | TRBD1 | TRBJ2-1
TGTGCCTGGAGTGTACGTGGCAATCAGCCCCAGCATTTT | CAWSVRGNQPQHF | TRBV30 | . | . | TRBJ1-5
TGTGCCAGCAGCTTAGCGCGTTTCAGGGGTAACTATGGCTACACCTTC | CASSLARFRGNYGYTF | TRBV7-8 | once | . | TRBJ1-2
TGTGCCAGCAGCTTGGGTGGCCTAGCGGGAGCGGATACGCAGTATTTT | CASSLGGLAGADTQYF | TRBV5-4 | once | TRBD2 | TRBJ2-3
TGTGCCAGCAGCCAAGGCGCAGGGTATAGCGGCTACACCTTC | CASSQGAGYSGYTF | TRBV4-2 | . | . | TRBJ1-2
TGTGCCAGCAGCTTACGACAGAGTAACTATGGCTACACCTTC | CASSLRQSNYGYTF | TRBV7-2 | . | . | TRBJ1-2
TGTGCCAGCACCACTAACTCTGGGGCCAACGTCCTGACTTTC | CASTTNSGANVLTF | TRBV7-3 | . | . | TRBJ2-6
TGTGCCTGGAGTGTAATGGGTTCACGGTCCTACGAGCAGTACTTC | CAWSVMGSRSYEQYF | TRBV30 | once | . | TRBJ2-7
TGTGCCAGCTCACCCTTCAGTCGGGACAGGGGGCGCGTCGTCAGCTTT | CASSPFSRDRGRVVSF | TRBV18 | . | TRBD1 | TRBJ1-5
TGTGCCAGCAGTGAGAATGGAGAGGCTTTCTTT | CASSENGEAFF | TRBV2 | . | . | TRBJ1-1
TGTGCCAGCAGCGAGACAGGGTTCGCCTACAATGAGCAGTTCTTC | CASSETGFAYNEQFF | TRBV9 | . | TRBD1 | TRBJ2-1
TGTGCCAGCTCACCAACGGGAAAAAACTATGGCTACACCTTC | CASSPTGKNYGYTF | TRBV18 | . | . | TRBJ1-2
TGTGCCAGCAGCTTAGTGGGTTGGAGCAATCAGCCCCAGCATTTT | CASSLVGWSNQPQHF | TRBV7-2 | . | . | TRBJ1-5
TGTGCCTGGAAGGGGTTGGGACAGCAGAGAACTGAAGCTTTCTTT | CAWKGLGQQRTEAFF | TRBV30 | . | TRBD1 | TRBJ1-1